These T cell receptor beta chains were read from a single sample in a study of blood T cell repertoires in COVID-19. This table comes from immunoSEQ multiplex PCR, and its TCRdb copy is limited to in-frame clones, with some not included. The sample holds about 53,000 clones; roughly 90% are singletons and the top ten take about 3.1%. The specimen sequenced was peripheral blood. These receptors came from a human donor in a cohort sampled during active COVID-19. Each CDR3 is given with its conserved first and last residue. D genes are given only for firm matches. The size entry is marked missing in some rows and otherwise reads once, few, many or a size class.

NA	TRBV5-5	TRBJ1-2	16	NA	TGTGCCAGCAGCGACATGAGACAGGCAGCTAACTATGGCTACACCTTC	CASSDMRQAANYGYTF
NA	TRBV4-1	TRBJ2-5	13	NA	TGCGCCAGCAGCTTCAGGGGGGCAGAGACCCAGTACTTC	CASSFRGAETQYF
TRBD1	TRBV3-1/TRBV3-2	TRBJ2-2	17	NA	TGTGCCAGCAGCCAAGCCGCCGACAGGGGGCTCACCGGGGAGCTGTTTTTT	CASSQAADRGLTGELFF
NA	TRBV4-3	TRBJ1-6	20	NA	TGCGCCAGCAGCCAAGATTCCGCGGGTCGCGTTAGCTCCTATAATTCACCCCTCCACTTT	CASSQDSAGRVSSYNSPLHF
TRBD1	TRBV6-4	TRBJ2-2	15	NA	TGTGCCAGCTCCTCCACAGGGGGCTACACCGGGGAGCTGTTTTTT	CASSSTGGYTGELFF
TRBD1	TRBV19	TRBJ1-1	14	NA	TGTGCCAGTAGTATCGGACAGGGAAACACTGAAGCTTTCTTT	CASSIGQGNTEAFF
NA	TRBV3-1/TRBV3-2	TRBJ2-7	14	NA	TGTGCCAGCAGCCCGGACTGGGAGACCTACGAGCAGTACTTC	CASSPDWETYEQYF
TRBD2	TRBV28	TRBJ2-1	15	NA	TGTGCCAGCAGTTTCCTAGCGGGAGGGCTCAATGAGCAGTTCTTC	CASSFLAGGLNEQFF
NA	TRBV7-9	TRBJ2-3	18	NA	TGTGCCAGCAGCTCTCTCGGGAAGGACTCAACTAGCACAGATACGCAGTATTTT	CASSSLGKDSTSTDTQYF
NA	TRBV9	TRBJ1-2	13	NA	TGTGCCAGCAGGCCTCAGGGATTCGGGGGCTACACCTTC	CASRPQGFGGYTF
TRBD1	TRBV4-3	TRBJ1-2	14	NA	TGCGCCAGCAGCGTTGGGACAGGGGGCGATGGCTACACCTTC	CASSVGTGGDGYTF
NA	TRBV5-1	TRBJ2-1	16	few	TGCGCCAGCAGCCCCATAGCGGACGGACCCTACAATGAGCAGTTCTTC	CASSPIADGPYNEQFF
NA	TRBV24-1	TRBJ2-3	14	NA	TGTGCCACCAGTGATGAAAGTGCGATGGATACGCAGTATTTT	CATSDESAMDTQYF
NA	TRBV9	TRBJ2-5	15	once	TGTGCCAGCAGCGGAGGACTAGGGGGACAAGAGACCCAGTACTTC	CASSGGLGGQETQYF
NA	TRBV28	TRBJ2-7	14	NA	TGTGCCAGCAGGAAAGATGGACAGATCTACGAGCAGTACTTC	CASRKDGQIYEQYF
TRBD1	TRBV5-1	TRBJ2-1	15	NA	TGCGCCAGCAGCTTGAGGGGGCTAGACGTCAATGAGCAGTTCTTC	CASSLRGLDVNEQFF
TRBD1	TRBV7-3	TRBJ2-7	13	NA	TGTGCCAGCAGCTTAGGGACAGCCTACGAGCAGTACTTC	CASSLGTAYEQYF
TRBD1	TRBV6-2/TRBV6-3	TRBJ1-1	15	once	TGTGCCAGCAGTACAAACAGGGGACGGAACACTGAAGCTTTCTTT	CASSTNRGRNTEAFF
TRBD1	TRBV7-3	TRBJ2-1	15	once	TGTGCCAGCAGCTCTCCGGGACAGCCTAACAATGAGCAGTTCTTC	CASSSPGQPNNEQFF
NA	TRBV28	TRBJ1-5	13	NA	TGTGCCAGCCGGCAGGATAGGAATCAGCCCCAGCATTTT	CASRQDRNQPQHF
TRBD1	TRBV6-2/TRBV6-3	TRBJ2-5	14	NA	TGTGCCAGCAGTTACGGACAGGGGCAAGAGACCCAGTACTTC	CASSYGQGQETQYF
NA	TRBV12-5	TRBJ1-2	16	once	TGTGCTAGTGGTTTGGTACGGGGAGGGGAGGGCTATGGCTACACCTTC	CASGLVRGGEGYGYTF
NA	TRBV25-1	TRBJ1-2	15	NA	TGTGCCAGCAGTTTGAGCACTCTGGCGGCCCGGGGCTACACCTTC	CASSLSTLAARGYTF
NA	TRBV9	TRBJ2-5	14	NA	TGTGCCAGCAGCGTCTACGGGGGTCAAGAGACCCAGTACTTC	CASSVYGGQETQYF
NA	TRBV2	TRBJ2-1	13	NA	TGTGCCAGCAAGGGGGGGTACGGACATGAGCAGTTCTTC	CASKGGYGHEQFF
NA	TRBV30	TRBJ1-1	14	NA	TGTGCCTGGATAGGACTACGGGAACGAACTGAAGCTTTCTTT	CAWIGLRERTEAFF
NA	TRBV12-3/TRBV12-4	TRBJ1-1	11	NA	TGTGCCAGCAGTTACAGGGACCAAGCTTTCTTT	CASSYRDQAFF
NA	TRBV10-1	TRBJ2-5	14	NA	TGCGCCAGCAGCACCGCAGGGGCTGGGGAGACCCAGTACTTC	CASSTAGAGETQYF
NA	TRBV30	TRBJ1-5	13	few	TGTGCCTGGAGTGGAAAGACAGATCAGCCCCAGCATTTT	CAWSGKTDQPQHF
NA	TRBV19	TRBJ2-1	15	NA	TGTGCCAGTAGTATCGACGCGGGATTCTACAATGAGCAGTTCTTC	CASSIDAGFYNEQFF
NA	TRBV18	TRBJ2-3	15	NA	TGTGCCAGCTCACCAGAGCCCACGAGGACAGATACGCAGTATTTT	CASSPEPTRTDTQYF
TRBD1	TRBV5-1	TRBJ2-3	14	once	TGCGCCAGCAGCGTCGGGACAGGCACAGATACGCAGTATTTT	CASSVGTGTDTQYF
TRBD1	TRBV6-1	TRBJ1-1	15	NA	TGTGCCAGCAGTGAGTCAGGGGGCCCGGGGCCTGAAGCTTTCTTT	CASSESGGPGPEAFF
NA	TRBV18	TRBJ1-4	15	NA	TGTGCCAGCTCACCAAACAGGGACGCCGCCGAAAAACTGTTTTTT	CASSPNRDAAEKLFF
TRBD1	TRBV7-2	TRBJ2-1	15	NA	TGTGCCAGCAGCTCGGGACAGAGCTCCTACAATGAGCAGTTCTTC	CASSSGQSSYNEQFF
TRBD1	TRBV4-3	TRBJ2-3	17	NA	TGCGCCAGCAGCCAAGGGGTTACAGGGGCTAGCACAGATACGCAGTATTTT	CASSQGVTGASTDTQYF
NA	TRBV6-2/TRBV6-3	TRBJ2-1	16	NA	TGTGCCAGCAGTTACCAGGACTGGCGAATGGGCAATGAGCAGTTCTTC	CASSYQDWRMGNEQFF
TRBD2	TRBV6-4	TRBJ2-1	13	NA	TGTGCCAGCAGTGCGGGGAGGGCCAATGAGCAGTTCTTC	CASSAGRANEQFF
NA	TRBV6-1	TRBJ1-2	13	NA	TGTGCCAGCAGTGATGGCAGGGTCGACGGCTACACCTTC	CASSDGRVDGYTF
NA	TRBV4-2	TRBJ1-5	13	NA	TGTGCCAGCAGCCAATTAGGCGGTCAGCCCCAGCATTTT	CASSQLGGQPQHF
TRBD1	TRBV5-6	TRBJ1-1	16	NA	TGTGCCAGCAGCCAATGGGGCAGGGGGATAGACACTGAAGCTTTCTTT	CASSQWGRGIDTEAFF
TRBD2	TRBV11-2	TRBJ2-1	17	NA	TGTGCCAGCAGCTTAGATTTGCGGCGGGAGGGGAACAATGAGCAGTTCTTC	CASSLDLRREGNNEQFF